The clone carrying this T cell receptor beta chain was detected only a few times. Antigen unknown. The V and J ends lost 5 bases and 2 bases respectively, with 10 bases between them. The CDR3 contains 14 residues. Germline assignment: CDR1 MNHEY and CDR2 SVGEGT. These data belong to a study of T-cell memory formation after mild COVID-19. About the study: The TCR clusters were mostly specific to one donor.

TCRdb fed the 5' RACE reads into MiXCR, producing one record per CDR3 protein. The table includes about 140,000 distinct CDR3 sequences, 11% to 15% detected once. Findings and caveats of the study: Pre-infection memory harbored some responding clones, suggesting cross-reactive memory joined. The study found balanced CD4/CD8 in clones contracting day 15 to 85 and a CD4+ lean in later expanders.

The J gene is TRBJ2-1, the V gene TRBV6-2 or TRBV6-3, with a weak D call TRBD2 (6 bases). Material: PBMCs or a T cell subset sorted from them (not recorded which). The sequence was collected from an adult woman who had mild COVID-19 (a few samples of this study predate the infection). Cell type and time point are not known. In DNA form, the CDR3 reads TGTGCCAGCAGTACCTGGGAGGCCTACAATGAGCAGTTCTTC. Amino acid sequence: CASSTWEAYNEQFF.